The 2 T cell receptor beta chains given below trace back to one sample, sequenced in a study of beta chain features in type 1 diabetes. The investigators reverse transcribed all of the isolated RNA, so they sequenced expressed TCRB transcripts. Method: immunoSEQ multiplex PCR; TCRdb's copy keeps in-frame clones and lacks some. The sample shows fewer than 650,000 clones, roughly 15% of them seen only once. Sequencing was done on a sample of naive CD4+ T cells from blood. The receptors come from a man between 18 and 29 years old in good health.

The chain carries TRBV7-3 and TRBJ2-3; tentatively, D is TRBD1 (6 bases). CDR3 length equals 15 residues. The V gene's germline CDR1 is SGHTA and CDR2 FQGTGA. Trimming removed 5 bases at V and 1 base at J, with 13 bases between. The CDR3 DNA follows: TGTGCCAGCAGCCCACAGACAGGCCGCACAGATACGCAGTATTTT. Translated, it gives CASSPQTGRTDTQYF.

The gene calls are TRBV5-4 and TRBJ2-7, with 7 nucleotides matching TRBD1. V lost 1 base, J lost 4 bases, and 11 bases stayed unmatched. The CDR3 loop spans 16 amino acids. Germline CDR1 is SGHNT and CDR2 is YYREEE (reference sequence). As DNA, the CDR3 is TGTGCCAGCAGCTTGACCGGATGGGACAGAAGTTACGAGCAGTACTTC. Amino acid sequence: CASSLTGWDRSYEQYF. The complete variable domain, with remaining parts taken from reference TRBV5-4 and TRBJ2-7, reads ETGVTQSPTHLIKTRGQQVTLRCSSQSGHNTVSWYQQALGQGPQFIFQYYREEENGRGNFPPRFSGLQFPNYSSELNVNALELDDSALYLCASSLTGWDRSYEQYFGPGTRLTVT.